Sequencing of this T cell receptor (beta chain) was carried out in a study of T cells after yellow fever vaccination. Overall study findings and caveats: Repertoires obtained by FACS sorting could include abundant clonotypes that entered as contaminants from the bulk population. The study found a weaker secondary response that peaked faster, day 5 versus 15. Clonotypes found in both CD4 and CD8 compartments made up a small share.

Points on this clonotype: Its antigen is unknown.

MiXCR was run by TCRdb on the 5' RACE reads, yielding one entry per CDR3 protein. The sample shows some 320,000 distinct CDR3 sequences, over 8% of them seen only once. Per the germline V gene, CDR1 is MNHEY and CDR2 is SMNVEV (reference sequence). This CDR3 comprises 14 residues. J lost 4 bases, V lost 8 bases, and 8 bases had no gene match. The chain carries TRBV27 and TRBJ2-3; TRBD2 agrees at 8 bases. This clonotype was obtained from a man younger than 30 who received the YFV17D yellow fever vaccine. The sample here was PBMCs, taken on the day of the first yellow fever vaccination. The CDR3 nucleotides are TGTGCCAGCGCCCGGGGGGGCGGGGCAGATACGCAGTATTTT. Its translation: CASARGGGADTQYF.